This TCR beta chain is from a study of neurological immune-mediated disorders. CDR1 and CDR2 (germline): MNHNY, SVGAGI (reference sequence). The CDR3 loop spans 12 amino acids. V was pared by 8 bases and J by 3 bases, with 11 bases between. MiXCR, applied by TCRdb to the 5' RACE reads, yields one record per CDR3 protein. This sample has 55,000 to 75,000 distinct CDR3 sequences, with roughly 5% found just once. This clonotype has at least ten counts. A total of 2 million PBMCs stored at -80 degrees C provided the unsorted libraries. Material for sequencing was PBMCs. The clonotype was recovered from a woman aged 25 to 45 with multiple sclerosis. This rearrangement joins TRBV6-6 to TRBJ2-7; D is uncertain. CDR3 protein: CASSADGYEQYF. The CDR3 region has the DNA TGTGCCAGCTCGGCCGATGGCTACGAGCAGTACTTC.